Described below is a single TCR beta chain sequence and its context. This record belongs to a study of cytotoxic CD8 clonotypes in ibrutinib-treated CLL. V was clipped by 6 bases and J by 4 bases, with 16 bases between them. Germline CDR1 is MNHNS and CDR2 is SASEGT. The CDR3 totals 15 residues. The assay was immunoSEQ multiplex PCR, and TCRdb's table has in-frame clones only and misses some. Of tens of thousands of clones in the sample, 60% to 75% were seen once. The specimen was PBMCs, collected after 12 months of ibrutinib treatment. The J gene is TRBJ2-1, the V gene TRBV6-1, with D tentatively TRBD1 (7 bases). This receptor was taken from a human donor with chronic lymphocytic leukemia. The CDR3 DNA sequence: TGTGCCAGCAGCGAGCCAGGGGGGATTTACAATGAGCAGTTCTTC. Translating gives CASSEPGGIYNEQFF.